This is a list of T cell receptor beta chains from one sample in a study of cytomegalovirus exposure and HLA in healthy donors. Sequenced by immunoSEQ multiplex PCR; TCRdb stores in-frame clones only, minus some. The top ten clones hold roughly 4% of a sample with 90,000 to 140,000 clones, around 87% of them seen once. Sample: PBMCs. The receptors were sampled from a woman aged 18-29 years in good health and CMV-seropositive. Both conserved end residues are part of each CDR3. The order of the fields is D gene, clone size, V gene, J gene, CDR3 protein, CDR3 DNA. The D gene is left open where the match is weak. Rows give clone size only sometimes, using once, few, many, or a class for an expanded clone.

NA	NA	TRBV7-8	TRBJ2-7	CASSLGVYEQYF	TGTGCCAGCAGCTTAGGAGTCTACGAGCAGTACTTC
NA	NA	TRBV15	TRBJ1-2	CATSEGGTRYGYTF	TGTGCCACCAGCGAAGGGGGGACTAGGTATGGCTACACCTTC
NA	NA	TRBV10-3	TRBJ2-4	CAISEEPPGWQAKNIQYF	TGTGCCATCAGTGAGGAACCACCGGGGTGGCAGGCGAAAAACATTCAGTACTTC
NA	NA	TRBV14	TRBJ1-4	CASSQIRPSEEKLFF	TGTGCCAGCAGCCAAATTCGGCCATCGGAGGAAAAACTGTTTTTT
TRBD1	NA	TRBV5-6	TRBJ1-2	CASSPGQVGYTF	TGTGCCAGCAGCCCCGGACAGGTTGGCTACACCTTC
NA	NA	TRBV28	TRBJ2-3	CASSTQRTVSTDTQYF	TGTGCCAGCAGCACCCAACGGACTGTTAGCACAGATACGCAGTATTTT
TRBD1	few	TRBV28	TRBJ1-2	CASSSTRDSDFLNYGYTF	TGTGCCAGCAGTTCCACCCGGGACAGCGATTTCCTTAACTATGGCTACACCTTC
NA	NA	TRBV29-1	TRBJ1-1	CSVEIRGRTEAFF	TGCAGCGTTGAAATCAGGGGACGCACTGAAGCTTTCTTT
NA	NA	TRBV28	TRBJ2-1	CASSSGTPSSYNEQFF	TGTGCCAGCAGTTCCGGGACTCCCAGCTCCTACAATGAGCAGTTCTTC
NA	NA	TRBV4-2	TRBJ2-1	CASSRLGQVGGDNEQFF	TGTGCCAGCAGCCGCTTAGGACAGGTCGGGGGAGACAATGAGCAGTTCTTC
NA	once	TRBV11-3	TRBJ1-1	CASSLIYNAEAFF	TGTGCCAGCAGCTTAATCTATAACGCTGAAGCTTTCTTT
NA	NA	TRBV27	TRBJ1-1	CASSLSGEGSNTEAFF	TGTGCCAGCAGTTTATCCGGGGAGGGCTCGAACACTGAAGCTTTCTTT
NA	NA	TRBV12-5	TRBJ2-3	CASGSGPTGNTQYF	TGTGCTAGTGGTTCAGGACCGACCGGGAATACGCAGTATTTT
TRBD1	NA	TRBV10-1	TRBJ2-1	CASSPDRAVKQFF	TGCGCCAGCAGCCCGGACAGGGCGGTTAAGCAGTTCTTC
NA	NA	TRBV11-2	TRBJ2-7	CASSLRTGFSYEQYF	TGTGCCAGCAGCTTACGAACAGGTTTCTCCTACGAGCAGTACTTC
TRBD1	NA	TRBV9	TRBJ2-5	CASSRTGTTTLDFQETQYF	TGTGCCAGCAGCAGGACAGGGACAACTACTCTGGATTTCCAAGAGACCCAGTACTTC
TRBD1	NA	TRBV28	TRBJ2-1	CASSLGQGPEEQFF	TGTGCCAGCAGTTTAGGACAGGGACCAGAGGAGCAGTTCTTC
NA	NA	TRBV27	TRBJ1-3	CASSLSWGGAGNTIYF	TGTGCCAGCAGTTTATCCTGGGGGGGAGCTGGAAACACCATATATTTT
NA	NA	TRBV18	TRBJ2-7	CASSDRHTSYEQYF	TGTGCCAGCTCCGACAGGCATACTTCCTACGAGCAGTACTTC
TRBD2	NA	TRBV27	TRBJ2-3	CASSLRGGTDTQYF	TGTGCCAGCAGCCTACGGGGGGGCACAGATACGCAGTATTTT
TRBD1	NA	TRBV28	TRBJ2-7	CASMSRTGIYEQYF	TGTGCCAGCATGTCACGGACAGGGATCTACGAGCAGTACTTC
NA	NA	TRBV28	TRBJ1-6	CASSLLSGTHNSPLHF	TGTGCCAGCAGTTTATTGTCCGGGACTCATAATTCACCCCTCCACTTT
TRBD1	NA	TRBV29-1	TRBJ2-7	CSVLLYRGLSYEQYF	TGCAGCGTGCTATTATACAGGGGTCTCTCCTACGAGCAGTACTTC
TRBD2	NA	TRBV7-9	TRBJ2-3	CASTIGWSGTSGHDTQYF	TGTGCCAGCACCATCGGGTGGTCCGGGACTAGCGGCCACGATACGCAGTATTTT
TRBD1	NA	TRBV30	TRBJ2-3	CAWRKAGGDTQYF	TGTGCCTGGAGGAAGGCAGGGGGAGATACGCAGTATTTT
TRBD1	NA	TRBV6-5	TRBJ1-6	CASSYGTGGGSPLHF	TGTGCCAGCAGTTACGGGACAGGGGGAGGATCACCCCTCCACTTT
NA	NA	TRBV6-1	TRBJ2-7	CASSVADYYEQYF	TGTGCCAGCAGTGTTGCAGACTACTACGAGCAGTACTTC
NA	NA	TRBV4-1	TRBJ2-1	CASSQEGENNEQFF	TGCGCCAGCAGCCAGGAGGGAGAGAACAATGAGCAGTTCTTC
NA	NA	TRBV28	TRBJ1-5	CASSYPRLTPQHF	TGTGCCAGCAGTTACCCCAGGCTGACGCCCCAGCATTTT
TRBD2	NA	TRBV28	TRBJ2-1	CASRGDYSRNEQFF	TGTGCCAGCAGGGGGGACTATAGCCGCAATGAGCAGTTCTTC
TRBD1	NA	TRBV10-3	TRBJ2-4	CAISERPTGVVAKNIQYF	TGTGCCATCAGTGAGAGACCGACAGGGGTCGTGGCCAAAAACATTCAGTACTTC
TRBD1	NA	TRBV9	TRBJ2-7	CASSVTSATGAYEQYF	TGTGCCAGCAGCGTTACTTCCGCGACAGGGGCCTACGAGCAGTACTTC
NA	NA	TRBV28	TRBJ2-1	CASSSPPGGRWNEQFF	TGTGCCAGCAGTTCTCCCCCCGGGGGAAGATGGAATGAGCAGTTCTTC
NA	NA	TRBV6-1	TRBJ1-1	CASSGTEDTEAFF	TGTGCCAGCAGTGGGACGGAGGACACTGAAGCTTTCTTT
TRBD1	NA	TRBV6-5	TRBJ2-7	CASSSSVTGGSEQYF	TGTGCCAGCAGCAGCTCGGTGACAGGGGGCTCCGAGCAGTACTTC
TRBD1	NA	TRBV15	TRBJ2-7	CATSRAAGTGGHEQYF	TGTGCCACCAGCAGAGCAGCCGGGACAGGAGGTCACGAGCAGTACTTC
NA	once	TRBV20-1	TRBJ2-3	CSTNHRDTQYF	TGCAGTACTAACCATCGGGATACGCAGTATTTT
TRBD1	NA	TRBV29-1	TRBJ2-1	CSVRQGEGEQFF	TGCAGCGTACGACAGGGCGAGGGTGAGCAGTTCTTC
TRBD1	few	TRBV6-5	TRBJ1-2	CASSNRGFYGYTF	TGTGCCAGCAGCAACAGGGGCTTCTATGGCTACACCTTC
TRBD1	NA	TRBV19	TRBJ2-3	CASSAQGAPTDTQYF	TGTGCCAGTAGTGCGCAGGGGGCTCCCACAGATACGCAGTATTTT
TRBD2	NA	TRBV7-6	TRBJ2-2	CASSPRLAGVFANTGELFF	TGTGCCAGCAGCCCGAGACTAGCGGGGGTTTTCGCGAACACCGGGGAGCTGTTTTTT
NA	NA	TRBV19	TRBJ2-1	CASTRTERYNEQFF	TGTGCCAGCACCCGGACAGAGCGATACAATGAGCAGTTCTTC
TRBD1	once	TRBV4-2	TRBJ2-7	CASSQDYFGTGGYEQYF	TGTGCCAGCAGCCAAGATTACTTTGGGACAGGGGGCTACGAGCAGTACTTC
NA	NA	TRBV5-1	TRBJ2-1	CASNLLPSSYNEQFF	TGCGCCAGCAACCTGCTTCCGAGCTCCTACAATGAGCAGTTCTTC
TRBD2	NA	TRBV19	TRBJ2-5	CASNPQGLVGETQYF	TGTGCCAGTAATCCCCAGGGACTAGTCGGAGAGACCCAGTACTTC